This T cell receptor beta chain was sequenced during a study of T cell responses to AZD1222 COVID-19 vaccine. Generated by immunoSEQ multiplex PCR, the TCRdb table keeps only in-frame clones and is missing some. The sample contains 35,000 to 55,000 clones, around 80% of which appear only once. A note on this clone: As yet, its antigen is unknown.

Study-wide results and caveats: Without day 14 samples, only post-peak T cell repertoires were studied. Among AZD1222 vaccinees, only six or seven were seropositive at baseline. Females outnumbered males among donors, who were mostly white British; clonal diversity was possibly underestimated.

V lost 4 bases, J lost 4 bases, and 14 bases lay in between. There are 14 residues in the CDR3. Germline V CDR1 and CDR2: SGHRS, YFSETQ. This receptor was obtained from an adult in good health. The sequencing used peripheral blood, collected on day 0 of AZD1222 vaccination. The chain joins TRBV5-1 to TRBJ1-1; tentatively, D is TRBD1 (6 bases). This CDR3 is CASSPGGGGTEAFF. CDR3 in DNA: TGCGCCAGCAGCCCCGGGGGGGGCGGCACTGAAGCTTTCTTT.